The 12 T cell receptor beta chains below all came from one sample that was sequenced in a study of PD-1 blockade in mismatch repair-deficient tumors. Repertoires were generated with immunoSEQ multiplex PCR, while TCRdb's copy carries only in-frame clones and drops some. Among more than 30,000 clones, approximately 81% were seen once, and the ten largest hold about 4%. The sample here was peripheral blood, taken 76 weeks after starting pembrolizumab. The receptors shown here come from an adult with mismatch repair-deficient cancer.

V and J are TRBV5-6 and TRBJ1-2; 7 nucleotides agree with TRBD1. The CDR3 contains 13 residues. The junction had 4 bases not matched to a gene; V was cut back by 0 bases and J by 8 bases. CDR1 SGHDT and CDR2 YYEEEE come from the germline V gene. This CDR3 is CASSLDQGGGYTF. In DNA form, the CDR3 reads TGTGCCAGCAGCTTGGATCAGGGGGGAGGCTACACCTTC.

V usage is TRBV18 and J usage is TRBJ2-5; D possibly corresponds to TRBD2 (6 bases). Germline CDR1 reads KGHSH; CDR2 reads LQKENI. V was pared by 5 bases and J by 0 bases, with 16 bases between. The length of the CDR3 is 16 residues. CDR3 sequence reads: CASSKSRDWYQETQYF. The CDR3 DNA is TGTGCCAGCTCAAAAAGCCGGGACTGGTACCAAGAGACCCAGTACTTC. The complete variable domain, with remaining parts taken from reference TRBV18 and TRBJ2-5, reads NAGVMQNPRHLVRRRGQEARLRCSPMKGHSHVYWYRQLPEEGLKFMVYLQKENIIDESGMPKERFSAEFPKEGPSILRIQQVVRGDSAAYFCASSKSRDWYQETQYFGPGTRLLVL.

V is TRBV7-9 and J is TRBJ1-1; a possible D gene is TRBD1 (5 bases). V lost 5 bases and J lost 0, with 13 bases in between. The germline CDR1 and CDR2 sequences are SEHNR and FQNEAQ (reference sequence). The CDR3 sequence is 15 residues long. CDR3: CASSRPGPVNTEAFF. CDR3 DNA: TGTGCCAGCAGCAGACCGGGACCGGTGAACACTGAAGCTTTCTTT.

The CDR3 DNA reads TGTGCCAGCAGCAATGTTGGGACAGTCTCCTACGAGCAGTACTTC. Translated: CASSNVGTVSYEQYF. V and J are TRBV5-4 and TRBJ2-7, with 7 bases matching TRBD1. The CDR3 runs to 15 residues. V lost 4 bases, J lost 0 bases, and 7 bases stayed unmatched. Germline assignment: CDR1 SGHNT and CDR2 YYREEE (reference sequence).

This CDR3 is CASSVGTSGSTDTQYF. The CDR3, as DNA: TGTGCCAGCAGCGTGGGGACTAGCGGCAGCACAGATACGCAGTATTTT. The chain couples TRBV5-5 to TRBJ2-3; 11 bases fit TRBD2. Germline CDR1 reads SGHKS; CDR2 reads YYEKEE (reference sequence). This CDR3 spans 16 amino acids. With V trimmed by 4 bases and J by 0 bases, 4 bases remained unmatched.

The genes are TRBV7-3 and TRBJ1-1, with TRBD1 identical over 9 bases. This CDR3 spans 18 amino acids. Unmatched junction bases numbered 13, after V lost 5 bases and J lost 0 bases. Germline CDR1 is SGHTA and CDR2 is FQGTGA. The CDR3 coding sequence is TGTGCCAGCAGCCCATCATCCGGGACAGGGTATTTGAACACTGAAGCTTTCTTT. Protein sequence: CASSPSSGTGYLNTEAFF.

V usage is TRBV6-6 and J usage is TRBJ2-7, with TRBD1 as a possible D gene (6 bases). From germline, CDR1 is MNHNY and CDR2 SVGAGI (reference sequence). CDR3 length: 14 residues. Between the trimmed V and J ends, which lost 5 bases and 7 bases, there was a span of 18 bases. The CDR3 DNA is TGTGCCAGCAGTCCCGCTGTGGGGGCCGGGGAGCAGTACTTC. Its protein is CASSPAVGAGEQYF.

The V and J genes are TRBV7-9 and TRBJ1-5, with unresolved D. Trimming removed 4 bases at V and 0 bases at J, with 7 bases between. The CDR3 sequence is 14 residues long. Germline V gives CDR1 SEHNR, CDR2 FQNEAQ (reference sequence). CDR3 sequence (DNA): TGTGCCAGCAGCTCGAGAGATAGCAATCAGCCCCAGCATTTT. Protein product: CASSSRDSNQPQHF. Based on the CDR3 plus reference TRBV7-9 and TRBJ1-5, the full variable domain is DTGVSQNPRHKITKRGQNVTFRCDPISEHNRLYWYRQTLGQGPEFLTYFQNEAQLEKSRLLSDRFSAERPKGSFSTLEIQRTEQGDSAMYLCASSSRDSNQPQHFGDGTRLSIL.

In this sample, this clone turned up once. The chain combines TRBV5-1 with TRBJ1-2; D possibly corresponds to TRBD1 (6 bases). Trimming removed 0 bases at V and 7 bases at J, with 16 bases between. From germline, CDR1 is SGHRS and CDR2 YFSETQ. This CDR3 is built from 15 residues. CDR3: CASSLGTGMGAGYTF. In DNA, the CDR3 is TGCGCCAGCAGCTTGGGCACAGGGATGGGAGCTGGCTACACCTTC.

The chain carries TRBV4-2 and TRBJ2-5; perhaps TRBD2 as D (5 bases). The CDR3 sequence is 13 residues long. The ends were cut back, 0 bases at V and 5 bases at J, with 7 bases in the middle. The germline CDR1 and CDR2 sequences are LGHNA and YNFKEQ. CDR3 residues: CASSQEWRETQYF. CDR3 coding DNA: TGTGCCAGCAGCCAAGAATGGAGGGAGACCCAGTACTTC.

The chain carries TRBV9 and TRBJ2-5; D is unresolved. Germline loops: CDR1 SGDLS, CDR2 YYNGEE. The ends were cut back, 0 bases at V and 2 bases at J, with 8 bases in the middle. CDR3 length: 14 amino acids. The CDR3 protein is CASSVGAVQETQYF. The CDR3 nucleotides read TGTGCCAGCAGCGTAGGGGCGGTACAAGAGACCCAGTACTTC.

The chain couples TRBV18 to TRBJ2-6, with D unclear. There are 12 residues in the CDR3. V lost 8 bases and J 4 bases, leaving 6 bases between the germline ends. From germline, CDR1 is KGHSH and CDR2 LQKENI. The CDR3 region is CASPSGANVLTF. The CDR3 DNA reads TGTGCCAGCCCGTCCGGGGCCAACGTCCTGACTTTC.